These T cell receptor beta chains were read from a single sample in a study of OX40 agonist ivuxolimab in advanced cancers. Profiling relied on immunoSEQ multiplex PCR, and the TCRdb table lists in-frame clones only, not all of them. The sample comprises under 80,000 clones, about 91% of which are singletons, and under 3% rests with the top ten. Sequencing was performed on CD4+ or CD8+ T cells sorted from blood, taken in a trial of the OX40 agonist ivuxolimab. Source of these receptors: an adult with an advanced solid tumor such as melanoma, head and neck, liver or kidney cancer. The CDR3 runs from the conserved cysteine through the conserved F or W. The D gene is left open where the match is weak. Only part of the rows carry a size: once, few, many, or a class if the clone is expanded.

j_call d_call clone_size v_call cdr3_nt cdr3_aa
TRBJ1-1 . . TRBV6-1 TGTGCCAGCCGAGGCAGGGGGAACACTGAAGCTTTCTTT CASRGRGNTEAFF
TRBJ1-2 . . TRBV19 TGTGCCAGTAGTATAATCGGTGGTGGCTACACCTTC CASSIIGGGYTF
TRBJ1-1 TRBD1 . TRBV10-3 TGTGCCATCAGTCCTGGACAGGGGGCTTTAAACACTGAAGCTTTCTTT CAISPGQGALNTEAFF
TRBJ2-7 . . TRBV2 TGTGCCAGCAAGGGCGGGACCGGGTCCGAGCAGTACTTC CASKGGTGSEQYF
TRBJ2-1 TRBD1 . TRBV5-8 TGTGCCAGCAGCTTGGAGGGGGCCTCCTACAATGAGCAGTTCTTC CASSLEGASYNEQFF
TRBJ1-1 . . TRBV10-3 TGTGCCATAGGGGTGTCGGACACTGAAGCTTTCTTT CAIGVSDTEAFF
TRBJ2-1 . . TRBV6-4 TGTGCCAGCGAGGACAGTCGACGGGCCAGATACAATGAGCAGTTCTTC CASEDSRRARYNEQFF
TRBJ2-7 TRBD1 . TRBV4-1 TGCGCCAGCAGCGCTCACGCCGGGACAGGGAAGGGAGAGCAGTACTTC CASSAHAGTGKGEQYF
TRBJ1-6 . . TRBV4-2 TGTGCCAGCAGTCAGTTAAGGGAGGGTTCACCCCTCCACTTT CASSQLREGSPLHF
TRBJ1-4 . . TRBV19 TGTGCCAGTAGTATCTGGGGGGAAGGATCGACTAATGAAAAACTGTTTTTT CASSIWGEGSTNEKLFF
TRBJ1-2 . . TRBV12-5 TGTGCTAGTGCAGGGAGCAACTATGGCTACACCTTC CASAGSNYGYTF
TRBJ1-2 . . TRBV30 TGTGCCTGGAGTCCCTCGTGGCAGGGCAACTATGGCTACACCTTC CAWSPSWQGNYGYTF
TRBJ1-2 . . TRBV20-1 TGCAGTGCCCTTGCGGGCTATGGCTACACCTTC CSALAGYGYTF
TRBJ2-1 TRBD2 . TRBV4-3 TGCGCCAGCAGCCAAGAGCGGGAGACATCCTACAATGAGCAGTTCTTC CASSQERETSYNEQFF
TRBJ2-1 TRBD1 . TRBV5-1 TGCGCCAGCAGCGATCCTTCAGGGGGCAATGAGCAGTTCTTC CASSDPSGGNEQFF
TRBJ2-6 . . TRBV18 TGTGCCAGCTCACGACAAGAAAATCCCTCTGGGGCCAACGTCCTGACTTTC CASSRQENPSGANVLTF
TRBJ2-7 TRBD1 . TRBV18 TGTGCCAGCTCGGACAGGGGAGGGGAGCAGTACTTC CASSDRGGEQYF
TRBJ2-3 . . TRBV2 TGTGCCAGCATGGAACGGGACATTCCTAGCACAGATACGCAGTATTTT CASMERDIPSTDTQYF
TRBJ2-7 . once TRBV5-6 TGTGCCAGCAGCTCGGGGAAAGAGTGGGAATCCTACGAGCAGTACTTC CASSSGKEWESYEQYF
TRBJ2-7 . . TRBV28 TGTGCCAGCAGTTTATGGGCCTACGAGCAGTACTTC CASSLWAYEQYF
TRBJ2-2 TRBD1 . TRBV28 TGTGCCAGCAGTTCAGGACAGGGGGTTATTAACACCGGGGAGCTGTTTTTT CASSSGQGVINTGELFF
TRBJ2-3 TRBD2 . TRBV30 TGTGCCTGGAAAGATAGCGGGAGAGGTTACACAGATACGCAGTATTTT CAWKDSGRGYTDTQYF
TRBJ2-5 TRBD2 . TRBV2 TGTGCCAGTCTCCCGGGACTAGCAGAAGAGACCCAGTACTTC CASLPGLAEETQYF
TRBJ1-5 . . TRBV7-2 TGTGCCAGCACCAAGGGGGGGTTACCAAATCAGCCCCAGCATTTT CASTKGGLPNQPQHF
TRBJ1-1 . . TRBV28 TGTGCCAGCAGTTCGACAGGCATGAACACTGAAGCTTTCTTT CASSSTGMNTEAFF
TRBJ1-2 . . TRBV5-4 TGTGCCAGCAGCTTGGGGACAGCAGGTCGAGAGAATGGCTACACCTTC CASSLGTAGRENGYTF
TRBJ1-5 . few TRBV27 TGTGCCAGCAGCCTGCTGGGGGCGGCGGGCAATCAGCCCCAGCATTTT CASSLLGAAGNQPQHF
TRBJ1-4 . . TRBV19 TGTGCCAGTAGGAACAGGGAGGTTGAAAAACTGTTTTTT CASRNREVEKLFF
TRBJ2-1 . . TRBV10-3 TGTGCCATCAGTGAGTCTTGGAATGAGCAGTTCTTC CAISESWNEQFF
TRBJ1-5 . . TRBV4-2 TGTGCCAGCAGCCATTTCAATCAGCCCCAGCATTTT CASSHFNQPQHF
TRBJ1-6 TRBD1 . TRBV5-6 TGTGCCAGCAGCTTGGGTGACAGGGGATGGTCACCCCTCCACTTT CASSLGDRGWSPLHF
TRBJ1-5 . . TRBV19 TGTGCCAGTAGTATAGGCATTCAGCCCCAGCATTTT CASSIGIQPQHF
TRBJ2-1 TRBD2 . TRBV5-3 TGTGCCAGAAAGGCAGCGGGAGGCGGGGCGTACAATGAGCAGTTCTTC CARKAAGGGAYNEQFF
TRBJ2-7 TRBD1 . TRBV2 TGTGCCAGTGGCCGGGACAGGGAGAACGAGCAGTACTTC CASGRDRENEQYF
TRBJ2-6 . . TRBV27 TGTGCCAGCAGTTTATATCAGGGGCGGCGGGCCAACGTCCTGACTTTC CASSLYQGRRANVLTF
TRBJ2-7 TRBD2 once TRBV9 TGTGCCAGCAGCGTAGATTCTAGCGGGGGGTTCTACGAGCAGTACTTC CASSVDSSGGFYEQYF
TRBJ2-6 . . TRBV4-3 TGCGCCAGCAGCGATAGCTCTGGGGCCAACGTCCTGACTTTC CASSDSSGANVLTF
TRBJ1-2 . . TRBV2 TGTGCCAGCAGTGAATGGGGTAGTACAGGGACGCGAGGCTACACCTTC CASSEWGSTGTRGYTF
TRBJ1-3 TRBD1 . TRBV7-9 TGTGCCAGCAGCTTATACGGGACAGGAATCTCTGGAAACACCATATATTTT CASSLYGTGISGNTIYF
TRBJ2-3 TRBD2 once TRBV5-4 TGTGCCAGCAGCTCGGGGACTAGCGGGGGACTCCGAACGCAGTATTTT CASSSGTSGGLRTQYF